What follows describes a single TCR beta chain. As yet, its antigen is unknown. This sample was taken from a study of blood T cells in healthy people across ages. Study-level findings and limits: Older age went with lower TCR beta diversity per million T cells, in a roughly linear way.

The draw of peripheral blood yielded around 9.6 milliliters from each donor. Sample-barcoded 5' priming and a J-beta primer mix drove a second PCR of roughly 6 to 12 cycles. TCRdb recomputed calls from the 5' RACE reads with MiXCR, one row per CDR3 protein. Of around 970,000 distinct CDR3 sequences in the sample, just over 50% are singletons; the top ten hold about a fifth. The sequence was obtained from a woman aged 55-69 years in good health. Sequenced material: blood.

The CDR3, as DNA: TGTGCCAGCAGCTTATTCAGCGGGAGTTTCAATGAGCAGTTCTTC. Protein product: CASSLFSGSFNEQFF. The chain uses TRBV7-3 and TRBJ2-1, with 8 bases aligning to TRBD2. The junction had 6 bases not matched to a gene; V was cut back by 2 bases and J by 6 bases. Germline CDR1 and CDR2: SGHTA and FQGTGA. This CDR3 region has 15 residues.